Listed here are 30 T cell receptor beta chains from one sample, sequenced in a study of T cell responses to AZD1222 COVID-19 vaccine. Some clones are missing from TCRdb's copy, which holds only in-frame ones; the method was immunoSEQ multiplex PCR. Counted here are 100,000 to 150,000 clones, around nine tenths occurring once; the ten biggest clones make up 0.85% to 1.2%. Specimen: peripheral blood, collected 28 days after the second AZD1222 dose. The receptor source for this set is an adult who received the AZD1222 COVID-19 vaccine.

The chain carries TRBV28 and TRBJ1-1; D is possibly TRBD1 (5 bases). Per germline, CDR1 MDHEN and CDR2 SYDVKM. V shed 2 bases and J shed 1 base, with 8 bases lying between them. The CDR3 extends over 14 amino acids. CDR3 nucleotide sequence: TGTGCCAGCAGTTTAGCTCAGGGGAACACTGAAGCTTTCTTT. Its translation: CASSLAQGNTEAFF. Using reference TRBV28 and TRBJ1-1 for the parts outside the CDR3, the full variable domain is DVKVTQSSRYLVKRTGEKVFLECVQDMDHENMFWYRQDPGLGLRLIYFSYDVKMKEKGDIPEGYSVSREKKERFSLILESASTNQTSMYLCASSLAQGNTEAFFGQGTRLTVV.

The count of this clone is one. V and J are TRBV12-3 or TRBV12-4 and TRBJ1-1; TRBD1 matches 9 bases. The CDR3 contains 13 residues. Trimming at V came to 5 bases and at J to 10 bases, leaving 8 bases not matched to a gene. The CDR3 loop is CASSGQGSWGAFF. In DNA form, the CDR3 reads TGTGCCAGCAGTGGACAGGGGTCCTGGGGAGCTTTCTTT.

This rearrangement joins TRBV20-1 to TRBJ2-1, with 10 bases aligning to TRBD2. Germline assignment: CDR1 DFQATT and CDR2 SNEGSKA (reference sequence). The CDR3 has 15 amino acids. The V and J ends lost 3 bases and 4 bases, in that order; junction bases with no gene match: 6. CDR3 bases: TGCAGTGCTAGTCCCGGGACTAGCGTATACAATGAGCAGTTCTTC. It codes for CSASPGTSVYNEQFF.

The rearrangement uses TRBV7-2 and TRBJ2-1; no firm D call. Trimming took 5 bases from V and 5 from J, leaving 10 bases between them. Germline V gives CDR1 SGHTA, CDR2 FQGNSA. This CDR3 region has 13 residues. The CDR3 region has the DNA TGTGCCAGCAGCGAGCGAAGAGACAATGAGCAGTTCTTC. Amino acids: CASSERRDNEQFF.

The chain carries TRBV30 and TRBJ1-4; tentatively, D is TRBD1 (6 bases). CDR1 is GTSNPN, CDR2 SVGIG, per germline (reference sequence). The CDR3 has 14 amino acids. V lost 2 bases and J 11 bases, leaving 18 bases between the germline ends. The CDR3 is CAWSLTGAQGKLFF. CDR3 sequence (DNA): TGTGCCTGGAGTTTAACGGGGGCCCAGGGGAAACTGTTTTTT.

The DNA of the CDR3 is TGTGCCAGCCGGGTTAGCGGGGGGGCCGGAGAGCAGTACTTC. Translating it yields CASRVSGGAGEQYF. V usage is TRBV3-1 (or the pseudogene TRBV3-2) and J usage is TRBJ2-7; 11 bases fit TRBD2. With V trimmed by 8 bases and J by 7 bases, 10 bases remained unmatched. Germline CDR1 is LGHDT and CDR2 is YNNKEL (reference sequence). This CDR3 is 14 amino acids long.

CDR3: CATRGAGGPNNEQFF. The CDR3, as DNA: TGTGCCACCAGGGGAGCGGGAGGGCCAAACAATGAGCAGTTCTTC. J is TRBJ2-1 and V is TRBV24-1; 10 bases are shared with TRBD2. The CDR3 sequence is 15 residues long. Germline CDR1 and CDR2: KGHDR and SFDVKD. V dropped 7 bases and J dropped 5; count of bases not matched to a gene: 7.

In nucleotides, the CDR3 is TGTGCCAGCAGCCAAGACAGAAGAAAGGAAACTGAAGCTTTCTTT. Its translation is CASSQDRRKETEAFF. The chain carries TRBV5-6 and TRBJ1-1; perhaps TRBD1 as D (5 bases). V dropped 4 bases and J dropped 5 bases, with 18 bases sitting between them. The CDR3 consists of 15 residues. From germline, CDR1 is SGHDT and CDR2 YYEEEE.

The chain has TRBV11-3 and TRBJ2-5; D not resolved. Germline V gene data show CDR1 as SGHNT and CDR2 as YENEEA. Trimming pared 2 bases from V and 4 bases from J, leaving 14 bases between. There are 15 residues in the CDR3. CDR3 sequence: CASSLRGALGETQYF. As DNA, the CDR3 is TGTGCCAGCAGCTTACGCGGCGCCCTGGGAGAGACCCAGTACTTC.

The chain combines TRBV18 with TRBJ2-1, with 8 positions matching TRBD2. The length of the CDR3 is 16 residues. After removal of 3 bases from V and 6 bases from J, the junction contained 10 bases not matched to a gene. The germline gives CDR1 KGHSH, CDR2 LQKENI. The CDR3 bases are TGTGCCAGCTCACCGAGCGGGGGCCTGACCCCCAATGAGCAGTTCTTC. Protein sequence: CASSPSGGLTPNEQFF. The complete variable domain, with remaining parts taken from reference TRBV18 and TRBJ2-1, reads NAGVMQNPRHLVRRRGQEARLRCSPMKGHSHVYWYRQLPEEGLKFMVYLQKENIIDESGMPKERFSAEFPKEGPSILRIQQVVRGDSAAYFCASSPSGGLTPNEQFFGPGTRLTVL.

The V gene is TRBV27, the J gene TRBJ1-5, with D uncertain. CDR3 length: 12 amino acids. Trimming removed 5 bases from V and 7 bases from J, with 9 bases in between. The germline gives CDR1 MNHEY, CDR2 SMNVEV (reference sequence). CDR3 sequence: CASSHISQPQHF. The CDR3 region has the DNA TGTGCCAGCAGTCATATCAGCCAGCCCCAGCATTTT.

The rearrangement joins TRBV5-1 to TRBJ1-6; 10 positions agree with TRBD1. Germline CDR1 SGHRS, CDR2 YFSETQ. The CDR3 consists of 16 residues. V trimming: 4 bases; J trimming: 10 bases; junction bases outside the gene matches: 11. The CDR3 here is CASSATGQGIRSPLHF. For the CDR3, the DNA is TGCGCCAGCAGCGCTACGGGACAGGGGATAAGATCACCCCTCCACTTT. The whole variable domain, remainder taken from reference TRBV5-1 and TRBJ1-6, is KAGVTQTPRYLIKTRGQQVTLSCSPISGHRSVSWYQQTPGQGLQFLFEYFSETQRNKGNFPGRFSGRQFSNSRSEMNVSTLELGDSALYLCASSATGQGIRSPLHFGNGTRLTVT.

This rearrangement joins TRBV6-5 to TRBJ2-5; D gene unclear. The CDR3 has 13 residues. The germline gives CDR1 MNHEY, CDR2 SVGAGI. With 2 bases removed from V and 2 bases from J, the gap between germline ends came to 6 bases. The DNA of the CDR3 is TGTGCCAGCAGTTACGAAGGGCAAGAGACCCAGTACTTC. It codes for CASSYEGQETQYF.

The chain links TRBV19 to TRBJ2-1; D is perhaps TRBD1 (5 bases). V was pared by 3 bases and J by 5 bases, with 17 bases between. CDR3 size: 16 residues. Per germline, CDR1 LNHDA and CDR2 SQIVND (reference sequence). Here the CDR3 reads CASSMRLGRADNEQFF. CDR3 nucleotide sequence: TGTGCCAGTAGTATGAGGTTGGGCAGGGCGGACAATGAGCAGTTCTTC.

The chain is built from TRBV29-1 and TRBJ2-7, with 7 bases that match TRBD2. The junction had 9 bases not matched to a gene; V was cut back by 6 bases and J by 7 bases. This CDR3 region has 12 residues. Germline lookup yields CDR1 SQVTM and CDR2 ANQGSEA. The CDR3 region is CSVLLAGDEQYF. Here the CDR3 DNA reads TGCAGCGTCCTCTTGGCGGGGGATGAGCAGTACTTC.

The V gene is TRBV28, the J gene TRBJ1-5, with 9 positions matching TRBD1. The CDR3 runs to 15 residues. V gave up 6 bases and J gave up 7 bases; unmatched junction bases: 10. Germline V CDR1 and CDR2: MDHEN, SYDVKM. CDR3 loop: CASSGTGPIRQPQHF. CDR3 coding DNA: TGTGCCAGCAGCGGGACAGGGCCTATTCGACAGCCCCAGCATTTT.

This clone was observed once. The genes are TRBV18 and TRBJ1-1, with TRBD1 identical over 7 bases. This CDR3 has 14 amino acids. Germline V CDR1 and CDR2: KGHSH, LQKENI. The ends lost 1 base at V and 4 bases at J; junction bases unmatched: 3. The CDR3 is CASSPQGATTEAFF. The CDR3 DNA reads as TGTGCCAGCTCACCACAGGGGGCGACCACTGAAGCTTTCTTT.

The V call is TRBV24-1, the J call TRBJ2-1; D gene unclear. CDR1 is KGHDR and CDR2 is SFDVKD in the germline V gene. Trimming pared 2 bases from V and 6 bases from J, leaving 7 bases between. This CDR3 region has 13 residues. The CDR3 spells CATSDSWGNEQFF. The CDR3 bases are TGTGCCACCAGTGATTCGTGGGGCAATGAGCAGTTCTTC.

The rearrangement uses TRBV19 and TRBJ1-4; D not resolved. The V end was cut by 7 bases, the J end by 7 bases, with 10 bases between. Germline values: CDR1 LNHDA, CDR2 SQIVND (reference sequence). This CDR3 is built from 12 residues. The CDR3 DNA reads TGTGCCAGTAAGGGAGGTAGTGAAAAACTGTTTTTT. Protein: CASKGGSEKLFF.

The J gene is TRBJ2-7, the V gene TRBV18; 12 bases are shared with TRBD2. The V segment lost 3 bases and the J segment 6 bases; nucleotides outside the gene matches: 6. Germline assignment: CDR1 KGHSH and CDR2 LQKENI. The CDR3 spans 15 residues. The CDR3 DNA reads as TGTGCCAGCTCACCCCGACTAGCGGGGGACCTCGAGCAGTACTTC. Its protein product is CASSPRLAGDLEQYF.

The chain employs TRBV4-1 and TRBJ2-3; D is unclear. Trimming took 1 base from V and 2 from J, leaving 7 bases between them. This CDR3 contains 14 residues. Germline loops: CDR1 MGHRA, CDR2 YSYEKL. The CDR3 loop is CASSQAIDTDTQYF. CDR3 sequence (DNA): TGCGCCAGCAGCCAAGCGATAGACACAGATACGCAGTATTTT.

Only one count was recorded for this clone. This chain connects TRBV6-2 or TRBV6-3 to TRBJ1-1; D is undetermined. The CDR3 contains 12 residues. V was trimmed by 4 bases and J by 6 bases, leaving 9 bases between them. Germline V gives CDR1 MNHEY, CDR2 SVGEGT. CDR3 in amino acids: CASSSGYSEAFF. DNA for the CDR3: TGTGCCAGCAGTTCAGGATATTCTGAAGCTTTCTTT.

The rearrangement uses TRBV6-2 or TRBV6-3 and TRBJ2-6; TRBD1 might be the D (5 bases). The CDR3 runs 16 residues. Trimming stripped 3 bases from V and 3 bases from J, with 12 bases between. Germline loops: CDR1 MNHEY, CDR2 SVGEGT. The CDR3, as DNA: TGTGCCAGCAGTTATTCTTCCAGGGTTGGGGCCAACGTCCTGACTTTC. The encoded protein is CASSYSSRVGANVLTF.

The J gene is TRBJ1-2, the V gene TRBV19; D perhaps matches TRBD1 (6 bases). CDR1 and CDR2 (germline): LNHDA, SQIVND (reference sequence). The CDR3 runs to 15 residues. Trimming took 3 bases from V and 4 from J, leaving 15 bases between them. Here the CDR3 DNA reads TGTGCCAGTAGTATTGGGCCAGGGGAAGGCTATGGCTACACCTTC. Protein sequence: CASSIGPGEGYGYTF.

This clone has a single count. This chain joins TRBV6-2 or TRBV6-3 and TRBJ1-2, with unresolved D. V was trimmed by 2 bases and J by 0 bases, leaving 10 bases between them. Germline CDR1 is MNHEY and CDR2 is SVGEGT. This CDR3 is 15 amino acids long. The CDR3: CASSYPVGSNYGYTF. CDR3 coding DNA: TGTGCCAGCAGTTACCCCGTTGGGTCTAACTATGGCTACACCTTC.

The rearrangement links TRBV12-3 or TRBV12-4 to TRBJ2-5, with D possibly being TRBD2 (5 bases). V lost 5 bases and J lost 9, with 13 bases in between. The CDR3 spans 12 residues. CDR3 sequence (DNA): TGTGCCAGCAGTAAGGACTTTGGGGCCCAGTACTTC. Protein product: CASSKDFGAQYF.

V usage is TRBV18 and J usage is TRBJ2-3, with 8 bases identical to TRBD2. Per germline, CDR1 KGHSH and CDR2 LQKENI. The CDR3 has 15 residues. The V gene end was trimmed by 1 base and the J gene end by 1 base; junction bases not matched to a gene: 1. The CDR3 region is CASSPQGLGTDTQYF. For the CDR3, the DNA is TGTGCCAGCTCACCACAGGGACTAGGCACAGATACGCAGTATTTT. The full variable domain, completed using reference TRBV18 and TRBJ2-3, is NAGVMQNPRHLVRRRGQEARLRCSPMKGHSHVYWYRQLPEEGLKFMVYLQKENIIDESGMPKERFSAEFPKEGPSILRIQQVVRGDSAAYFCASSPQGLGTDTQYFGPGTRLTVL.

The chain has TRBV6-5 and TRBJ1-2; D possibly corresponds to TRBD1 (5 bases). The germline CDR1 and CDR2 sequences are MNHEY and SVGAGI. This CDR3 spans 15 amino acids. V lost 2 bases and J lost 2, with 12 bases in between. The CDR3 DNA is TGTGCCAGCAGTTACACTTCAGGGCGGAACTATGGCTACACCTTC. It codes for CASSYTSGRNYGYTF.

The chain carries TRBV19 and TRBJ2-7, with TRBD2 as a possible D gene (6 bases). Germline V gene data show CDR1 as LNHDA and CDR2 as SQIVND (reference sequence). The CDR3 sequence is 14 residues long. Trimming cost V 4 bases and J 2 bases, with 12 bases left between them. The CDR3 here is CASSSPSAPYEQYF. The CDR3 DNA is TGTGCCAGTAGTAGCCCTAGCGCACCCTACGAGCAGTACTTC.

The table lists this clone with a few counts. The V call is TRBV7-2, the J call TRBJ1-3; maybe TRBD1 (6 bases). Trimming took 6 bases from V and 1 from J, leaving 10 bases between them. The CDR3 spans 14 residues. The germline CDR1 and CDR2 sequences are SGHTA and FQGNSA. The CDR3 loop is CASRLGGSGNTIYF. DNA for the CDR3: TGTGCCAGCAGACTAGGGGGTTCTGGAAACACCATATATTTT.